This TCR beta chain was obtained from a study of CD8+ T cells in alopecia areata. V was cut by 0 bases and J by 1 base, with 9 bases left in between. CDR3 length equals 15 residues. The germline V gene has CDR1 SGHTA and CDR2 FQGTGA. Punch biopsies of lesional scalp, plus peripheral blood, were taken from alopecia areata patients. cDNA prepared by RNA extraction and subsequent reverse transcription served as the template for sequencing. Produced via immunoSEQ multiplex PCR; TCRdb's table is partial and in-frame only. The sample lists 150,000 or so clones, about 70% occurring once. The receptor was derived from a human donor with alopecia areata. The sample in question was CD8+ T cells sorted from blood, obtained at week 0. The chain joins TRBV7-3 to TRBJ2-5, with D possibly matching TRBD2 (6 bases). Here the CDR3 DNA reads TGTGCCAGCAGCTTAACTGGGACTGGCCAAGAGACCCAGTACTTC. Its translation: CASSLTGTGQETQYF. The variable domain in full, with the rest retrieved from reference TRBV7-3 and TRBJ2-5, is GAGVSQTPSNKVTEKGKYVELRCDPISGHTALYWYRQSLGQGPEFLIYFQGTGAADDSGLPNDRFFAVRPEGSVSTLKIQRTERGDSAVYLCASSLTGTGQETQYFGPGTRLLVL.